A single sample is the source of the 4 T cell receptor beta chains below, sequenced in a study of T cell repertoires in cytomegalovirus infection. Their antigens remain unidentified. TCRdb re-called the reads with MiXCR, one entry per CDR3 protein. The sample holds approximately 990,000 distinct CDR3 sequences, roughly 30% seen once. The starting material was cultured CD8+ T cells from PBMCs, obtained from culture after CMV antigen stimulation. These receptors were obtained from a human donor in good health (CMV status not recorded). Some clones in this sample may be carry-over from other donors' samples.

This clonotype was found many times. The chain couples TRBV7-6 to TRBJ1-5, with 9 bases aligning to TRBD1. Germline lookup yields CDR1 SGHVS and CDR2 FNYEAQ. The CDR3 runs to 15 residues. V shed 5 bases and J 6 bases; nucleotides not matched to a gene: 8. The CDR3 loop is CASSPGTGRAQPQHF. The CDR3 nucleotides are TGTGCCAGCAGCCCGGGGACAGGGAGGGCTCAGCCCCAGCATTTT. The whole variable domain, filled in from reference TRBV7-6 and TRBJ1-5, reads GAGVSQSPRYKVTKRGQDVALRCDPISGHVSLYWYRQALGQGPEFLTYFNYEAQQDKSGLPNDRFSAERPEGSISTLTIQRTEQRDSAMYRCASSPGTGRAQPQHFGDGTRLSIL.

This clonotype was observed once. This sequence joins TRBV6-1 and TRBJ2-1; 9 bases fit TRBD1. The CDR3 contains 15 residues. The V and J ends lost 6 bases and 9 bases, in that order; junction bases with no gene match: 12. Germline loops: CDR1 MNHNS, CDR2 SASEGT. The CDR3 here is CASSGRTGDGGEQFF. The CDR3 region has the DNA TGTGCCAGCAGCGGAAGGACAGGGGATGGGGGTGAGCAGTTCTTC.

This clonotype was seen a handful of times. V and J are TRBV3-1 and TRBJ2-3; 7 bases fit TRBD2. The CDR3 contains 15 residues. With V trimmed by 3 bases and J by 1 base, 4 bases remained unmatched. CDR1 and CDR2 (germline): LGHDT, YNNKEL (reference sequence). The CDR3 DNA reads TGTGCCAGCAGCCAGGCGGGGGTCGGCACAGATACGCAGTATTTT. The encoded protein is CASSQAGVGTDTQYF.

The gene calls are TRBV7-9 and TRBJ1-2; D ambiguous. The CDR3 runs 13 residues. In germline, CDR1 is SEHNR, CDR2 FQNEAQ (reference sequence). The germline V and J ends were trimmed by 2 bases and 6 bases, with 10 bases remaining between them. CDR3 nucleotides: TGTGCCAGCAGCTTAAAAGGGCAAGATGGCTACACCTTC. This codes for CASSLKGQDGYTF. Looking up the rest from reference TRBV7-9 and TRBJ1-2 gives the full variable domain: DTGVSQNPRHKITKRGQNVTFRCDPISEHNRLYWYRQTLGQGPEFLTYFQNEAQLEKSRLLSDRFSAERPKGSFSTLEIQRTEQGDSAMYLCASSLKGQDGYTFGSGTRLTVV.